This passage covers 9 T cell receptor beta chains from one sample sequenced in a study of cytomegalovirus exposure and HLA in healthy donors. PCR involved 60 Vbeta and 13 Jbeta primers. Only in-frame clones appear in the TCRdb table, and some are missing; sequencing was by immunoSEQ multiplex PCR. The table includes approximately 200,000 clones, roughly 78% detected once. Sequenced sample: PBMCs. The source is a girl under 18 in good health and CMV-seropositive.

In this sample, this clone turned up a few times. V is TRBV5-6 and J is TRBJ1-4; the D gene is possibly TRBD1 (5 bases). Germline CDR1 reads SGHDT; CDR2 reads YYEEEE. Trimming left V 4 bases short and J 7 bases short, with 20 bases between. This CDR3 has 16 residues. CDR3 bases: TGTGCCAGCAGCCTCCGGTTGGCCGCCGGGGGTGAAAAACTGTTTTTT. Translated, it gives CASSLRLAAGGEKLFF.

J is TRBJ2-1 and V is TRBV6-1; TRBD2 matches 7 bases. The germline gives CDR1 MNHNS, CDR2 SASEGT. The CDR3 has 15 amino acids. J gave up 4 bases and V 3 bases, and 6 bases lay outside the gene matches. This chain's CDR3 is CASSERDYPYNEQFF. The CDR3 nucleotides read TGTGCCAGCAGTGAGAGGGACTACCCATACAATGAGCAGTTCTTC.

This clone was detected once. This sequence joins TRBV6-5 and TRBJ2-7; 8 bases are shared with TRBD2. The CDR3 is 13 amino acids. The germline CDR1 and CDR2 sequences are MNHEY and SVGAGI. V was clipped by 5 bases and J by 5 bases; unmatched bases: 5. The CDR3 DNA is TGTGCCAGCAGTAGAGGACTAGCCCACGAGCAGTACTTC. This sequence encodes CASSRGLAHEQYF.

The chain links TRBV5-4 to TRBJ1-4, with TRBD1 matching over 8 bases. In germline, CDR1 is SGHNT, CDR2 YYREEE (reference sequence). Losses at the gene ends were 6 bases for V and 4 bases for J; bases not matched to a gene: 8. CDR3 length: 15 residues. The CDR3 DNA reads TGTGCCAGCACCTCCGACAGGGGCTTTAATGAAAAACTGTTTTTT. Amino acids: CASTSDRGFNEKLFF.

This rearrangement joins TRBV19 to TRBJ2-4, with D possibly matching TRBD2 (6 bases). Germline CDR1 is LNHDA and CDR2 is SQIVND (reference sequence). The germline V and J ends were trimmed by 3 bases and 1 base, with 13 bases remaining between them. This CDR3 spans 16 amino acids. This CDR3 reads CASSMYGLAAKNIQYF. The DNA for the CDR3 is TGTGCCAGTAGTATGTACGGGCTAGCGGCCAAAAACATTCAGTACTTC.

The chain has TRBV11-2 and TRBJ2-7; 8 bases align to TRBD1. The CDR3 has 14 residues. Germline trimming cut 5 bases from V and 2 bases from J; bases unmatched to any gene: 5. From germline, CDR1 is SGHAT and CDR2 FQNNGV. As DNA, the CDR3 is TGTGCCAGCAGCGGGACAGGAGGGGCCTACGAGCAGTACTTC. Residues: CASSGTGGAYEQYF.

This chain links TRBV5-4 with TRBJ2-2; 11 bases align to TRBD1. CDR3 size: 15 residues. Germline CDR1 reads SGHNT; CDR2 reads YYREEE (reference sequence). Unmatched junction bases numbered 1, after V lost 4 bases and J lost 2 bases. The DNA for the CDR3 is TGTGCCAGCAGCCGGACAGGGGGCAACACCGGGGAGCTGTTTTTT. Translation gives CASSRTGGNTGELFF.

The CDR3 DNA is TGCGCCAGCAGCCAACCCGGGGGGTCAACTCACTATGGCTACACCTTC. Translated, it gives CASSQPGGSTHYGYTF. The chain joins TRBV5-1 to TRBJ1-2; tentative D call: TRBD1 (5 bases). CDR3 length: 16 residues. Germline V gene lookup returns CDR1 SGHRS and CDR2 YFSETQ. V lost 4 bases to trimming and J lost 3 bases, with 19 bases between them.

The CDR3 spells CASSLVGTVLYSNQPQHF. The DNA for the CDR3 is TGTGCCAGCAGCTTGGTCGGGACAGTCTTATATAGCAATCAGCCCCAGCATTTT. The chain couples TRBV5-5 to TRBJ1-5; 7 nucleotides match TRBD1. The junction had 9 bases not matched to a gene; V was cut back by 0 bases and J by 0 bases. The CDR3 runs to 18 residues. CDR1 is SGHKS and CDR2 is YYEKEE in the germline V gene (reference sequence).